This T cell receptor beta chain is drawn from a study of T cell changes during pregnancy in multiple sclerosis. This CDR3 is 16 amino acids long. Germline trimming cut 3 bases from V and 4 bases from J; bases unmatched to any gene: 12. Germline V gene lookup returns CDR1 SGDLS and CDR2 YYNGEE. Sequencing was performed with immunoSEQ multiplex PCR; in TCRdb, only in-frame clones are kept and a portion is missing. There are tens of thousands of clones in the sample; 70% to 90% occur only once, and under 1% lies in the top ten. The sample was CD4+ T cells from peripheral blood mononuclear cells, taken after pregnancy. This TCR was recovered from a female donor with multiple sclerosis, enrolled in a pregnancy study. This chain connects TRBV9 to TRBJ1-2; 7 bases agree with TRBD1. In DNA form, the CDR3 reads TGTGCCAGCAGCGGGGGGACAGCCGATCCTTTCTATGGCTACACCTTC. Translation: CASSGGTADPFYGYTF.